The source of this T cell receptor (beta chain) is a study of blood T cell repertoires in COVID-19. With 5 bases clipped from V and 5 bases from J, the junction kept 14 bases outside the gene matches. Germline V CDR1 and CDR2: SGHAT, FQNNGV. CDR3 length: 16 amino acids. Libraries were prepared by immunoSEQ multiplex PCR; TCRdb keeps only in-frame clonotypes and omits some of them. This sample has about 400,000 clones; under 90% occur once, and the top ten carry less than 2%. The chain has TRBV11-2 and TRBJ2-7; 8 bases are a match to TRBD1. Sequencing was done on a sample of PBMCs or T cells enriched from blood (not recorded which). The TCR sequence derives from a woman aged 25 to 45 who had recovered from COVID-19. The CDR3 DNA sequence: TGTGCCAGCAGCCAAGACGGAAGGACAGGGACCCACGAGCAGTACTTC. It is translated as CASSQDGRTGTHEQYF.